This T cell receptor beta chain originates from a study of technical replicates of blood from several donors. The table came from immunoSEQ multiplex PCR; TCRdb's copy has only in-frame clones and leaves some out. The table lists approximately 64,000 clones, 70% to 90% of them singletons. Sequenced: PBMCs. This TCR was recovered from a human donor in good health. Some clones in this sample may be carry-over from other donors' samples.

The CDR3 DNA reads TGTGCCAGCTCACCTCACACTCCAGGGGCGTTGAACACTGAAGCTTTCTTT. As protein: CASSPHTPGALNTEAFF. The chain employs TRBV18 and TRBJ1-1; D may be TRBD1 (6 bases). V lost 3 bases to trimming and J lost 0 bases, with 17 bases between them. The CDR3 runs 17 residues. Germline V gene lookup returns CDR1 KGHSH and CDR2 LQKENI.